Each of the 19 T cell receptor beta chains below was sequenced from the same sample in a study of siplizumab effects on memory and regulatory T cells. Clones were sequenced by immunoSEQ multiplex PCR, and TCRdb holds only the in-frame ones, with some missing. Of about 100,000 clones in the sample, more than 85% were seen once. Sequenced material: CD4+ T cells sorted from blood. These receptors originate from a human donor in good health.

The rearrangement links TRBV2 to TRBJ2-7; TRBD1 matches 8 bases. J was trimmed by 0 bases and V by 7 bases; bases with no gene match: 5. CDR1 and CDR2 (germline): SNHLY, FYNNEI. The length of the CDR3 is 14 residues. The CDR3 sequence is CASNGQGISYEQYF. CDR3 DNA: TGTGCCAGCAACGGACAGGGAATCTCCTACGAGCAGTACTTC.

J is TRBJ1-3 and V is TRBV18; a weak D match, TRBD1 (6 bases). CDR1 KGHSH and CDR2 LQKENI come from the germline V gene. The CDR3 extends over 15 amino acids. Trimming cost V 3 bases and J 2 bases, with 11 bases left between them. CDR3 in DNA: TGTGCCAGCTCACCCCCGGCAGGGGCTGGAAACACCATATATTTT. This gives the protein CASSPPAGAGNTIYF.

The chain joins TRBV7-3 to TRBJ2-2, with D tentatively TRBD1 (5 bases). There are 15 residues in the CDR3. The V end lost 5 bases, the J end lost 4 bases, and 14 bases lay between the germline ends. The germline V gene encodes CDR1 SGHTA and CDR2 FQGTGA. Here the CDR3 reads CASSPYRLPTGELFF. The CDR3 DNA is TGTGCCAGCAGCCCTTACAGGTTACCCACCGGGGAGCTGTTTTTT.

This chain links TRBV7-2 with TRBJ2-7; TRBD2 aligns across 11 bases. There are 16 residues in the CDR3. Germline V gene sequence: CDR1 SGHTA, CDR2 FQGNSA. J lost 2 bases, V lost 6 bases, and 9 bases had no gene match. CDR3 coding DNA: TGTGCCAGCAGGTACTCCGGGACTAGCGGAACCTACGAGCAGTACTTC. Amino acids: CASRYSGTSGTYEQYF.

V gene TRBV9 combines with J gene TRBJ2-5; D is undetermined. This CDR3 spans 13 amino acids. Germline loops: CDR1 SGDLS, CDR2 YYNGEE. The ends were cut back, 3 bases at V and 1 base at J, with 7 bases in the middle. This CDR3 is CASSAEVQETQYF. CDR3 DNA sequence: TGTGCCAGCAGCGCTGAGGTCCAAGAGACCCAGTACTTC.

This chain links TRBV19 with TRBJ1-5; 12 positions agree with TRBD1. The CDR3 contains 16 residues. The V gene end was trimmed by 10 bases and the J gene end by 1 base; junction bases not matched to a gene: 8. Germline-derived CDR1 and CDR2 are LNHDA and SQIVND (reference sequence). The CDR3 here is CATKGQGALSNQPQHF. As DNA, the CDR3 is TGTGCCACCAAGGGACAGGGGGCTTTGAGCAATCAGCCCCAGCATTTT.

The CDR3 sequence: CASTIVGTGGTGELFF. CDR3 sequence (DNA): TGTGCCAGCACCATAGTAGGGACAGGGGGCACCGGGGAGCTGTTTTTT. The chain carries TRBV2 and TRBJ2-2; 11 bases agree with TRBD1. The CDR3 spans 16 residues. The germline V gene encodes CDR1 SNHLY and CDR2 FYNNEI. Unmatched junction bases numbered 8, after V lost 7 bases and J lost 4 bases.

The chain recombines TRBV6-5 with TRBJ1-1, with D unclear. The CDR3 consists of 13 residues. CDR1 is MNHEY, CDR2 SVGAGI, per germline. Trimming shortened V by 6 bases and J by 2 bases, and 10 bases separated the two germline ends. As DNA, the CDR3 is TGTGCCAGCAGCGAATGGGTCAACACTGAAGCTTTCTTT. This gives the protein CASSEWVNTEAFF.

This clone has only a few counts. The chain is built from TRBV4-1 and TRBJ1-2; 7 nucleotides agree with TRBD1. This CDR3 is built from 19 residues. J was trimmed by 5 bases and V by 0 bases; bases with no gene match: 18. CDR1 is MGHRA, CDR2 YSYEKL, per germline. This CDR3 reads CASSQEGGGKLLRDYGYTF. CDR3 DNA sequence: TGCGCCAGCAGCCAAGAAGGAGGGGGCAAACTACTTCGGGATTATGGCTACACCTTC.

The chain carries TRBV20-1 and TRBJ1-1; D gene uncertain. There are 11 residues in the CDR3. V lost 3 bases, J lost 4 bases, and 6 bases lay in between. Germline values: CDR1 DFQATT, CDR2 SNEGSKA (reference sequence). The CDR3 spells CSARYSTEAFF. In DNA, the CDR3 is TGCAGTGCTAGGTACAGCACTGAAGCTTTCTTT.

This chain links TRBV19 with TRBJ2-7, with 7 bases fitting TRBD1. CDR3 size: 15 residues. Germline V CDR1 and CDR2: LNHDA, SQIVND (reference sequence). After removal of 7 bases from V and 3 bases from J, the junction contained 12 bases not matched to a gene. The CDR3 coding sequence is TGTGCCAGTAATAAATTGGCAGGGGGTAACTACGAGCAGTACTTC. It encodes CASNKLAGGNYEQYF.

The rearrangement links TRBV14 to TRBJ2-3, with 9 bases fitting TRBD1. CDR1 is SGHDN, CDR2 FVKESK, per germline. This CDR3 comprises 17 residues. J gave up 0 bases and V 1 base, and 5 bases lay outside the gene matches. The CDR3 loop reads CASSQGPGTGSTDTQYF. The CDR3 region has the DNA TGTGCCAGCAGCCAAGGTCCCGGGACAGGGAGCACAGATACGCAGTATTTT.

The chain employs TRBV6-1 and TRBJ1-2; the D is unclear. V was pared by 4 bases and J by 6 bases, with 21 bases between. The germline V gene has CDR1 MNHNS and CDR2 SASEGT. The CDR3 is 16 amino acids. DNA for the CDR3: TGTGCCAGCAGTGTCACAAGCCTAGGAGGCGGGGATGGCTACACCTTC. This encodes CASSVTSLGGGDGYTF.

The genes are TRBV11-2 and TRBJ1-2, with D unclear. The CDR3 loop spans 13 amino acids. Trimming removed 0 bases from V and 2 bases from J, with 4 bases in between. Germline V gene data show CDR1 as SGHAT and CDR2 as FQNNGV. The DNA for the CDR3 is TGTGCCAGCAGCTTAGACAGGAACTATGGCTACACCTTC. Translated, it gives CASSLDRNYGYTF.

The chain employs TRBV9 and TRBJ2-5; 8 bases align to TRBD1. The J call may be incorrect, as the DNA end agrees better with TRBJ2-7. Germline V gives CDR1 SGDLS, CDR2 YYNGEE. CDR3 size: 15 residues. This CDR3 reads CASSARTGRSYEQYF. CDR3 DNA sequence: TGTGCCAGCAGCGCCAGGACAGGGCGGTCCTACGAGCAGTACTTC.

This rearrangement joins TRBV7-9 to TRBJ1-2; 7 bases align to TRBD1. The CDR3 loop spans 12 amino acids. Germline assignment: CDR1 SEHNR and CDR2 FQNEAQ (reference sequence). V lost 5 bases, J lost 7 bases, and 4 bases stayed unmatched. The CDR3 spells CASSASGGGYTF. The CDR3 bases are TGTGCCAGCAGCGCTTCAGGGGGTGGCTACACCTTC.

The chain couples TRBV5-1 to TRBJ2-7, with D perhaps TRBD1 or TRBD2 (5 bases each). Trimming shortened V by 4 bases and J by 2 bases, and 16 bases separated the two germline ends. The CDR3 is made up of 15 amino acids. CDR1 is SGHRS and CDR2 is YFSETQ in the germline V gene. The CDR3 nucleotides are TGCGCCAGCAGCCCCGACAGCGGCGGGCCCTACGAGCAGTACTTC. Translation gives CASSPDSGGPYEQYF.

This clone was observed once. The V and J genes are TRBV23-1 and TRBJ2-7; D not resolved. TRBV23-1 qualifies as an ORF whose function is uncertain. This CDR3 has 15 residues. Trimming took 3 bases from V and 3 from J, leaving 15 bases between them. Here the CDR3 reads CASSHTRSGIYEQYF. DNA for the CDR3: TGCGCCAGCAGTCACACCAGGTCAGGTATCTACGAGCAGTACTTC.

The chain is built from TRBV6-4 and TRBJ2-2, with TRBD1 identical over 8 bases. Germline CDR1 MRHNA, CDR2 SNTAGT. CDR3 length: 13 residues. V shed 6 bases, J shed 13 bases, and the junction held 10 bases outside the gene matches. The DNA of the CDR3 is TGTGCCAGCAGCCCCGGGACAGGTGTTGGGCTGTTTTTT. Residues: CASSPGTGVGLFF.